These T cell receptor beta chains were read from a single sample in a study of blood T cell repertoires in COVID-19. TCRdb's table, derived via immunoSEQ multiplex PCR, lists solely in-frame clones and lacks some. Of 250,000 to 300,000 clones in the sample, 70% to 90% were seen once. Sequencing was done on a sample of PBMCs or T cells enriched from blood (not recorded which). Receptor source: a woman in her 30s who had recovered from COVID-19. Each CDR3 is given with its conserved first and last residue.

J gene: TRBJ1-1
CDR3 length: 14
V gene: TRBV19
CDR3 protein: CASLQGRMNTEAFF

J gene: TRBJ2-7
CDR3 length: 12
V gene: TRBV9
CDR3 protein: CASIVPPYEQYF

J gene: TRBJ1-5
CDR3 length: 16
V gene: TRBV4-1
CDR3 protein: CASSQGAGGSNQPQHF

J gene: TRBJ2-2
CDR3 length: 14
V gene: TRBV28
CDR3 protein: CASSLGQLTGELFF

J gene: TRBJ2-1
CDR3 length: 15
V gene: TRBV6-1
CDR3 protein: CASSEHGQVYNEQFF

J gene: TRBJ1-2
CDR3 length: 13
V gene: TRBV18
CDR3 protein: CASSPLEAYGYTF

J gene: TRBJ2-7
CDR3 length: 13
V gene: TRBV23-1
CDR3 protein: CASSQARAYEQYF

J gene: TRBJ2-2
CDR3 length: 15
V gene: TRBV19
CDR3 protein: CATENSGRFTGELFF

J gene: TRBJ2-3
CDR3 length: 16
V gene: TRBV28
CDR3 protein: CASRGPGSPSTDTQYF

J gene: TRBJ1-5
CDR3 length: 20
V gene: TRBV6-6
CDR3 protein: CASSPRGMTGTGRSNQPQHF

J gene: TRBJ2-5
CDR3 length: 16
V gene: TRBV5-4
CDR3 protein: CASSLELAGGPETQYF

J gene: TRBJ2-5
CDR3 length: 18
V gene: TRBV6-2/TRBV6-3
CDR3 protein: CASSYSRTGSLAEETQYF

J gene: TRBJ1-2
CDR3 length: 14
V gene: TRBV3-1/TRBV3-2
CDR3 protein: CASSPSRQGEGYTF

J gene: TRBJ2-1
CDR3 length: 15
V gene: TRBV18
CDR3 protein: CASSPAGTTYNEQFF

J gene: TRBJ2-5
CDR3 length: 12
V gene: TRBV12-3/TRBV12-4
CDR3 protein: CASSPQQETQYF

J gene: TRBJ1-4
CDR3 length: 14
V gene: TRBV6-6
CDR3 protein: CASSYLATNEKLFF

J gene: TRBJ1-3
CDR3 length: 14
V gene: TRBV7-8
CDR3 protein: CASSYQVSGNTIYF

J gene: TRBJ2-5
CDR3 length: 16
V gene: TRBV4-3
CDR3 protein: CASSQGFGQGQETQYF

J gene: TRBJ2-7
CDR3 length: 17
V gene: TRBV6-2/TRBV6-3
CDR3 protein: CASSYGTSGQLSYEQYF

J gene: TRBJ1-1
CDR3 length: 13
V gene: TRBV6-1
CDR3 protein: CASSETGIAEAFF

J gene: TRBJ1-1
CDR3 length: 14
V gene: TRBV5-5
CDR3 protein: CASSLAGTNTEAFF

J gene: TRBJ1-4
CDR3 length: 13
V gene: TRBV5-1
CDR3 protein: CASRGSEREKLFF

J gene: TRBJ1-2
CDR3 length: 14
V gene: TRBV7-9
CDR3 protein: CASSLAPGSYGYTF

J gene: TRBJ1-1
CDR3 length: 14
V gene: TRBV18
CDR3 protein: CASSRIRGATEAFF

J gene: TRBJ2-1
CDR3 length: 16
V gene: TRBV9
CDR3 protein: CASSGISGSTYNEQFF

J gene: TRBJ1-2
CDR3 length: 13
V gene: TRBV12-3/TRBV12-4
CDR3 protein: CASSFRDRGGYTF

J gene: TRBJ1-6
CDR3 length: 14
V gene: TRBV28
CDR3 protein: CASTLAPNNSPLHF

J gene: TRBJ1-2
CDR3 length: 11
V gene: TRBV28
CDR3 protein: CAGSTNYGYTF

J gene: TRBJ1-5
CDR3 length: 15
V gene: TRBV11-3
CDR3 protein: CASTPWGWGDQPQHF

J gene: TRBJ2-2
CDR3 length: 15
V gene: TRBV3-1/TRBV3-2
CDR3 protein: CASSQSSGLTGELFF